The source of this T cell receptor (beta chain) is a study of shared clonotypes between healthy human individuals. Methods used by the authors: ImmunoSEQ yielded junction-only sequences lacking quality scores, so filtering differed. The assay was immunoSEQ multiplex PCR, and TCRdb's table has in-frame clones only and misses some. V and J calls and clone size are copied from that table; D and trimming were computed from the DNA. Among about 470,000 clones listed, roughly three quarters were seen once. A few counts support this clone. The TCR was taken from a woman in her thirties or forties in good health. Some clones in this sample may be carry-over from other donors' samples. The sample taken for sequencing was PBMCs.

In nucleotides, the CDR3 is TGCGCCAGCAGTGAGCCTACCGGACTAGCGGGAGTTGAGACCCAGTACTTC. Translated: CASSEPTGLAGVETQYF. The V and J genes are TRBV10-2 and TRBJ2-5; TRBD2 aligns across 13 bases. The V segment lost 2 bases and the J segment 5 bases; nucleotides outside the gene matches: 8. The CDR3 runs to 17 residues. Germline V gene sequence: CDR1 WSHSY, CDR2 SAAADI.